The present entry profiles one T cell receptor (beta chain) with its context. Assay: immunoSEQ multiplex PCR; the TCRdb copy retains only in-frame clones and omits some. This table holds approximately 27,000 clones, approximately 78% found once. The ends lost 2 bases at V and 8 bases at J; junction bases unmatched: 15. CDR3 length equals 16 residues. CDR1 and CDR2 (germline): SGHRS, YFSETQ. This entry belongs to a study of T cell repertoires in ileal Crohn's disease. This chain links TRBV5-1 with TRBJ1-2, with 7 bases aligning to TRBD1. The sequencing input was ileal tissue. The TCR was taken from an adult with Crohn's disease. The CDR3 DNA follows: TGCGCCAGCAGCTTAGGGACAGTCGGTTCATCTCTCGGCTACACCTTC. Amino acid sequence: CASSLGTVGSSLGYTF.